These 26 T cell receptor beta chains were sequenced from one sample in a study of blood T cells in healthy people across ages. Sample-barcoded 5' priming and a J-beta primer mix drove a second PCR of about 7 to 11 cycles. MiXCR, applied by TCRdb to the 5' RACE reads, yields one record per CDR3 protein. There are some 1.4 million distinct CDR3 sequences in the sample; about 40% occur only once, and 7.9% lies in the top ten. The sequencing sample was made of blood. The receptor source for this set is a woman between 18 and 29 years old in good health.

This clonotype was counted a few times. This sequence joins TRBV15 and TRBJ2-5; TRBD2 matches 12 bases. TRBJ2-7 explains the end of the DNA better; the J call may be wrong. Germline V lookup: CDR1 LNHNV, CDR2 YYDKDF (reference sequence). This CDR3 spans 16 amino acids. DNA for the CDR3: TGTGCCACCAGCAGAGGACTAGCGGGGGTGGCCTACGAGCAGTACTTC. Translated: CATSRGLAGVAYEQYF.

CDR3 residues: CASSDSGTGEIDTQYF. CDR3 sequence (DNA): TGTGCCAGCAGCGATTCCGGGACAGGGGAAATAGATACGCAGTATTTT. The genes are TRBV7-8 and TRBJ2-3; 10 nucleotides match TRBD1. The V gene's germline CDR1 is SGHVS and CDR2 FQNEAQ. The V segment lost 5 bases and the J segment 5 bases; nucleotides outside the gene matches: 10. The CDR3 has 16 residues.

The genes are TRBV6-1 and TRBJ2-7; D call uncertain. Trimming stripped 8 bases from V and 7 bases from J, with 18 bases between. CDR3 size: 13 residues. CDR1 and CDR2 (germline): MNHNS, SASEGT. The CDR3 is CASLAALWGEQYF. The CDR3 region has the DNA TGTGCCAGCCTTGCAGCGCTTTGGGGAGAGCAGTACTTC.

This clonotype was detected a few times. This chain links TRBV14 with TRBJ1-2; D is unresolved. This CDR3 region has 16 residues. From germline, CDR1 is SGHDN and CDR2 FVKESK. The V gene lost 3 bases and the J gene lost 0 bases, with 14 bases spanning the gap. This CDR3 is CASSHDDEEANYGYTF. CDR3 coding DNA: TGTGCCAGCAGCCATGATGACGAGGAAGCTAACTATGGCTACACCTTC.

V gene TRBV2 combines with J gene TRBJ2-4, with TRBD1 matching 11 bases. The DNA end is more similar to TRBJ2-7, so the J call may be wrong. The CDR3 is 16 residues long. Germline V gives CDR1 SNHLY, CDR2 FYNNEI. CDR3 nucleotide sequence: TGTGCCAGCAGTAGGACAGGGGGCGTTAAATTTTCCGAGCAGTACTTC. Protein sequence: CASSRTGGVKFSEQYF.

The table lists this clonotype with a few counts. The CDR3 DNA sequence: TGTGCCAGCAAGGGGTCGGGAGCGGGTGAGCAGTTCTTC. Translation gives CASKGSGAGEQFF. The chain combines TRBV6-5 with TRBJ2-1, with D perhaps matching TRBD2 (6 bases). CDR1 MNHEY and CDR2 SVGAGI come from the germline V gene. Trimming stripped 7 bases from V and 9 bases from J, with 16 bases between. The CDR3 runs 13 residues.

This chain connects TRBV10-3 to TRBJ2-3; TRBD2 is a possible D gene (6 bases). The germline V and J ends were trimmed by 6 bases and 5 bases, with 18 bases remaining between them. Germline CDR1 is ENHRY and CDR2 is SYGVKD. There are 15 residues in the CDR3. The CDR3 sequence is CAISETGGSGDTQYF. The CDR3 nucleotides are TGTGCCATCAGCGAGACTGGAGGGTCCGGAGATACGCAGTATTTT.

The rearrangement uses TRBV7-2 and TRBJ2-7; TRBD1 or TRBD2 may be the D gene (5 bases each). Germline CDR1 reads SGHTA; CDR2 reads FQGNSA. This CDR3 has 18 amino acids. Trimming removed 7 bases at V and 7 bases at J, with 32 bases between. CDR3 loop: CASTHGASRLAGYNEQYF. In DNA form, the CDR3 reads TGTGCCAGCACTCATGGGGCTAGCAGGCTCGCGGGTTACAATGAGCAGTACTTC.

At least ten counts were recorded for this clonotype. V is TRBV5-1 and J is TRBJ1-2; 8 bases line up with TRBD1. The CDR3 extends over 14 amino acids. The junction had 6 bases not matched to a gene; V was cut back by 0 bases and J by 8 bases. Germline lookup yields CDR1 SGHRS and CDR2 YFSETQ. The CDR3 loop is CASSLVAGGDGYTF. The CDR3 DNA follows: TGCGCCAGCAGCTTGGTGGCAGGGGGCGACGGCTACACCTTC.

This clonotype was detected only a few times. V gene TRBV7-2 combines with J gene TRBJ2-3; D is perhaps TRBD1 (5 bases). V lost 5 bases and J 7 bases, leaving 13 bases between the germline ends. The V gene's germline CDR1 is SGHTA and CDR2 FQGNSA. The CDR3 is 13 amino acids. CDR3 region: CASSIGDLNTQYF. Written as DNA, the CDR3 is TGTGCCAGCAGCATAGGGGATCTTAATACGCAGTATTTT. Drawing the rest from reference TRBV7-2 and TRBJ2-3, the complete variable domain is GAGVSQSPSNKVTEKGKDVELRCDPISGHTALYWYRQSLGQGLEFLIYFQGNSAPDKSGLPSDRFSAERTGGSVSTLTIQRTQQEDSAVYLCASSIGDLNTQYFGPGTRLTVL.

In the case of this clonotype: An end of the junction does not agree with germline; a read error may underlie this. The chain couples TRBV2 to TRBJ2-3; the D gene is possibly TRBD2 (6 bases). The CDR3 runs 13 residues. Germline CDR1 and CDR2: SNHLY and FYNNEI. CDR3 bases: TGTGCCTGCAGTCTTAGCGGACCAGATACGCGGTATTTT. Translation: CACSLSGPDTRYF.

CDR3 nucleotides: TGTGCCAGCAAGGGCAGGGGGCCAGATACGCAGTATTTT. Translated: CASKGRGPDTQYF. The chain has TRBV12-3 or TRBV12-4 and TRBJ2-3; 8 bases map to TRBD1. This CDR3 spans 13 amino acids. J gave up 4 bases and V 7 bases, and 4 bases lay outside the gene matches.

V is TRBV2 and J is TRBJ2-1; 10 nucleotides agree with TRBD2. The CDR3 runs to 15 residues. Germline V gives CDR1 SNHLY, CDR2 FYNNEI. V was clipped by 6 bases and J by 11 bases; unmatched bases: 13. The CDR3 nucleotides read TGTGCCAGCAGCGAAATGGCTAGCGGGGGTGAAAAGCAGTTCTTC. Amino acid sequence: CASSEMASGGEKQFF. Looking up the rest from reference TRBV2 and TRBJ2-1 gives the full variable domain: EPEVTQTPSHQVTQMGQEVILRCVPISNHLYFYWYRQILGQKVEFLVSFYNNEISEKSEIFDDQFSVERPDGSNFTLKIRSTKLEDSAMYFCASSEMASGGEKQFFGPGTRLTVL.

This clonotype was counted a few times. The chain is built from TRBV20-1 and TRBJ2-5; D gene ambiguous. From germline, CDR1 is DFQATT and CDR2 SNEGSKA (reference sequence). Trimming took off 3 bases at V and 1 base at J, with 12 bases between the two ends. CDR3 length equals 14 residues. The DNA of the CDR3 is TGCAGTGCTAGGGCCCCCTCTCCCCAAGAGACCCAGTACTTC. Its protein is CSARAPSPQETQYF.

The chain is built from TRBV5-1 and TRBJ2-3; 11 nucleotides line up with TRBD2. CDR1 is SGHRS and CDR2 is YFSETQ in the germline V gene. Unmatched junction bases numbered 13, after V lost 3 bases and J lost 7 bases. The CDR3 runs 17 residues. The CDR3 nucleotides are TGCGCCAGCAGCTCCGCAGACCTAGCGGGGGGCAGGAATACGCAGTATTTT. Translated, it gives CASSSADLAGGRNTQYF.

In its sample, this clonotype was seen many times. This chain joins TRBV3-1 and TRBJ2-7; D is undetermined. Trimming left V 3 bases short and J 1 base short, with 10 bases between. This CDR3 spans 14 amino acids. CDR1 LGHDT and CDR2 YNNKEL come from the germline V gene (reference sequence). The CDR3 loop reads CASSHRTVSYEQYF. The CDR3 coding sequence is TGTGCCAGCAGCCACCGGACGGTTTCCTACGAGCAGTACTTC.

This clonotype has only a few counts. As DNA, the CDR3 is TGCAGTGCCCGTGCGGGGGCAACCTACGAGCAGTACTTC. Translated, it gives CSARAGATYEQYF. This rearrangement joins TRBV20-1 to TRBJ2-7; TRBD2 might be the D (7 bases). V was shortened by 6 bases and J by 2 bases, with 14 bases between the two germline ends. The germline V gene encodes CDR1 DFQATT and CDR2 SNEGSKA (reference sequence). This CDR3 is 13 amino acids long.

Details on this clonotype: This could be a read error, since a much larger clone is one nucleotide away. The J gene is TRBJ2-7, the V gene TRBV10-3, with TRBD2 matching 12 bases. Germline CDR1 reads ENHRY; CDR2 reads SYGVKD. The CDR3 has 14 residues. Losses at the gene ends were 4 bases for V and 5 bases for J; bases not matched to a gene: 3. For the CDR3, the DNA is TGTGCCATCAGTGGTCGGACTAGCGGGAACGAGCAGTACTTC. It codes for CAISGRTSGNEQYF.

This clonotype has a count of ten or more. The V and J genes are TRBV6-1 and TRBJ2-1, with 10 bases fitting TRBD2. The junction had 9 bases not matched to a gene; V was cut back by 5 bases and J by 5 bases. The CDR3 contains 16 residues. CDR1 and CDR2 (germline): MNHNS, SASEGT. CDR3 loop: CASSSPTSGVNNEQFF. In DNA form, the CDR3 reads TGTGCCAGCAGTTCTCCTACTAGCGGGGTGAACAATGAGCAGTTCTTC.

V and J are TRBV20-1 and TRBJ2-7, with TRBD1 as a possible D gene (5 bases). Trimming removed 3 bases at V and 1 base at J, with 13 bases between. Germline CDR1 DFQATT, CDR2 SNEGSKA (reference sequence). The CDR3 covers 14 residues. The CDR3 bases are TGCAGTGCTAGGATTATCAGGGATTCCTACGAGCAGTACTTC. Translating it yields CSARIIRDSYEQYF.

This clonotype was found a few times. The CDR3: CASSLSTSAHSYEQYF. The CDR3 coding sequence is TGCGCCAGCAGCTTGTCGACTAGCGCCCACTCCTACGAGCAGTACTTC. The chain links TRBV5-1 to TRBJ2-7, with 8 bases that match TRBD2. Germline lookup yields CDR1 SGHRS and CDR2 YFSETQ. This CDR3 spans 16 amino acids. J was trimmed by 0 bases and V by 1 base; bases with no gene match: 6.

This clonotype showed up many times. The chain uses TRBV5-5 and TRBJ2-6; 12 bases match TRBD2. Trimming cost V 5 bases and J 1 base; bases outside gene matches: 16. Germline values: CDR1 SGHKS, CDR2 YYEKEE (reference sequence). The CDR3 runs 21 residues. The CDR3 loop reads CASSTGLAGYDLISGANVLTF. The CDR3 nucleotides are TGTGCCAGCAGTACAGGACTAGCGGGATACGATTTGATATCTGGGGCCAACGTCCTGACTTTC.

V is TRBV27 and J is TRBJ2-1, with 11 bases lining up with TRBD2. V shed 7 bases and J 0 bases; nucleotides not matched to a gene: 14. Germline V lookup: CDR1 MNHEY, CDR2 SMNVEV (reference sequence). This CDR3 has 19 residues. CDR3 loop: CASNLLAGGIGVSYNEQFF. DNA of the CDR3: TGTGCCAGCAACCTGCTAGCGGGAGGAATAGGGGTCTCCTACAATGAGCAGTTCTTC.

This clonotype was detected only a few times. The V call is TRBV6-6, the J call TRBJ2-2; D is unclear. This CDR3 has 14 residues. Germline CDR1 is MNHNY and CDR2 is SVGAGI (reference sequence). Trimming left V 6 bases short and J 8 bases short, with 16 bases between. The CDR3 here is CASSPRVLMGELFF. The CDR3 bases are TGTGCCAGCAGCCCAAGGGTATTGATGGGGGAGCTGTTTTTT.

The J gene is TRBJ2-7, the V gene TRBV20-1; possible D gene TRBD2, 5 bases. This CDR3 region has 13 residues. Per the germline V gene, CDR1 is DFQATT and CDR2 is SNEGSKA (reference sequence). V dropped 6 bases and J dropped 1 base, with 13 bases sitting between them. The CDR3 nucleotides read TGCAGTGCCAAACCCCGGGGATCCTACGAGCAGTACTTC. This sequence encodes CSAKPRGSYEQYF.

The rearrangement uses TRBV28 and TRBJ2-3, with D possibly matching TRBD1 (6 bases). V was pared by 5 bases and J by 7 bases, with 13 bases between. The CDR3 loop spans 13 amino acids. Germline lookup yields CDR1 MDHEN and CDR2 SYDVKM. The CDR3 spells CASSAGAANTQYF. CDR3 nucleotides: TGTGCCAGCAGTGCAGGGGCAGCGAATACGCAGTATTTT.